Many counts were recorded for the clone carrying this TCR beta chain. This sample was included in a study of T cells of healthy individuals. The V gene lost 0 bases and the J gene lost 0 bases, with 6 bases spanning the gap. The CDR3 has 15 residues. Germline V gene data show CDR1 as DFQATT and CDR2 as SNEGSKA (reference sequence). TCRdb redid the calling of the 5' RACE reads with MiXCR, one entry per CDR3 protein. Of about 82,000 distinct CDR3 sequences in the sample, 5% were seen once. V is TRBV20-1 and J is TRBJ2-6; D gene uncertain. The origin of this receptor is a female donor in good health. CDR3 loop: CSARDMTSGANVLTF. The CDR3 nucleotides are TGCAGTGCTAGAGATATGACCTCTGGGGCCAACGTCCTGACTTTC.